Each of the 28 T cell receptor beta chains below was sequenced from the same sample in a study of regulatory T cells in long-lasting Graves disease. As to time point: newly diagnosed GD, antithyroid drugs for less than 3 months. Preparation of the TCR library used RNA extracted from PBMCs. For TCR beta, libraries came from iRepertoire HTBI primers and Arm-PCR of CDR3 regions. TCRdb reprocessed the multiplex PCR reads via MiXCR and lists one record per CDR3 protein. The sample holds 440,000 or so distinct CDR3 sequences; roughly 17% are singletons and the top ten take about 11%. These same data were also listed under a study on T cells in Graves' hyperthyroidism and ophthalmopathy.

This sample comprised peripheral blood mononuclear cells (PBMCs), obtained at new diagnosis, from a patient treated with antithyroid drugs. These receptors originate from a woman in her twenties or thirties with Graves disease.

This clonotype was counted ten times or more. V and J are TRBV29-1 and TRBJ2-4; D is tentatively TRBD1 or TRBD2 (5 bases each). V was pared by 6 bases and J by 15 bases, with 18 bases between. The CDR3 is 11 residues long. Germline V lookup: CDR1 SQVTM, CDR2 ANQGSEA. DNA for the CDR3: TGCAGCGTGCTAACCGGGACGGTCTTGTACTTC. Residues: CSVLTGTVLYF.

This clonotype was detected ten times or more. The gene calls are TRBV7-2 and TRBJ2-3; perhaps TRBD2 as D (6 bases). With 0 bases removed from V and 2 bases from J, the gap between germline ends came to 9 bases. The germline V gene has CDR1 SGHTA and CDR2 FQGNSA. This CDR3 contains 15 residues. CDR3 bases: TGTGCCAGCAGCTTAGCGGGAGGACCCACAGATACGCAGTATTTT. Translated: CASSLAGGPTDTQYF.

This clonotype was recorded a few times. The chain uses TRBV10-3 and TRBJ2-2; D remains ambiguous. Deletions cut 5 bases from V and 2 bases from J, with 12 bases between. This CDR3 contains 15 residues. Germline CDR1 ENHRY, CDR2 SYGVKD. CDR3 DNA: TGTGCCATCAGTCCTAGACCTTCCAACACCGGGGAGCTGTTTTTT. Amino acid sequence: CAISPRPSNTGELFF.

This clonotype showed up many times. CDR3 sequence: CASRITPEQFF. The CDR3 DNA reads TGTGCCAGCAGGATCACGCCCGAGCAGTTCTTC. The V gene is TRBV7-9, the J gene TRBJ2-1; D uncertain. This CDR3 has 11 amino acids. The V and J ends lost 6 bases and 10 bases respectively, with 10 bases between them. Germline V lookup: CDR1 SEHNR, CDR2 FQNEAQ (reference sequence). The full variable domain, with the rest looked up from reference TRBV7-9 and TRBJ2-1, is DTGVSQNPRHKITKRGQNVTFRCDPISEHNRLYWYRQTLGQGPEFLTYFQNEAQLEKSRLLSDRFSAERPKGSFSTLEIQRTEQGDSAMYLCASRITPEQFFGPGTRLTVL.

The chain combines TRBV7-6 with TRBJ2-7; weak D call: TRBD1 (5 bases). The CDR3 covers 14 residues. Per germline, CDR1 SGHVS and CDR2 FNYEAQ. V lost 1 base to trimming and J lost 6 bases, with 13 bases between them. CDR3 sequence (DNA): TGTGCCAGCAGCTTAGGGTCAGGGAAAGTCGAGCAGTACTTC. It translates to CASSLGSGKVEQYF.

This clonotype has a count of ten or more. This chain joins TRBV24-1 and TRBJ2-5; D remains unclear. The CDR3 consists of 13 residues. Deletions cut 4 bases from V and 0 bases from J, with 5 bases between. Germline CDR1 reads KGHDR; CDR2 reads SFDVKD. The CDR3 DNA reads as TGTGCCACCAGTGACCGGGACCAAGAGACCCAGTACTTC. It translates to CATSDRDQETQYF.

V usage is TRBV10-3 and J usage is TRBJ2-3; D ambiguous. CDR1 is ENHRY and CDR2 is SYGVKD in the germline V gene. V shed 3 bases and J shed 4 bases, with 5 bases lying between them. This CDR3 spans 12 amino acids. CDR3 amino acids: CAISDRPDTQYF. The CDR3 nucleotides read TGTGCCATCAGTGACAGGCCAGATACGCAGTATTTT.

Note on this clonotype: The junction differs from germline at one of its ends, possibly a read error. CDR3 residues: CVSSDSLEDIQYF. The CDR3 DNA sequence: TGTGTCAGCAGCGACAGCCTCGAGGACATTCAGTACTTC. The chain links TRBV28 to TRBJ2-4; D possibly corresponds to TRBD1 (5 bases). CDR3 length: 13 amino acids. Per germline, CDR1 MDHEN and CDR2 SYDVKM. Filled out from reference TRBV28 and TRBJ2-4, the complete variable domain reads DVKVTQSSRYLVKRTGEKVFLECVQDMDHENMFWYRQDPGLGLRLIYFSYDVKMKEKGDIPEGYSVSREKKERFSLILESASTNQTSMYLCVSSDSLEDIQYFGAGTRLSVL.

The chain's CDR3 is CASSLVAGHTGELFF. In nucleotides, the CDR3 is TGCGCCAGCAGCTTGGTGGCAGGGCACACCGGGGAGCTGTTTTTT. The rearrangement joins TRBV5-1 to TRBJ2-2; tentatively, D is TRBD1 (5 bases). Germline V gene data show CDR1 as SGHRS and CDR2 as YFSETQ. The CDR3 has 15 amino acids. V lost 0 bases, J lost 3 bases, and 9 bases lay in between.

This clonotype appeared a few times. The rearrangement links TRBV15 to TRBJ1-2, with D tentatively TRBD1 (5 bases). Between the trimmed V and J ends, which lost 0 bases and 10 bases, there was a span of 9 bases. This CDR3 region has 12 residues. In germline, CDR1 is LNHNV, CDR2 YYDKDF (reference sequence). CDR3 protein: CATSREGGIYTF. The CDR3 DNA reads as TGTGCCACCAGCAGAGAGGGGGGGATCTACACCTTC. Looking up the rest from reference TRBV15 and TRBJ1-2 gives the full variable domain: DAMVIQNPRYQVTQFGKPVTLSCSQTLNHNVMYWYQQKSSQAPKLLFHYYDKDFNNEADTPDNFQSRRPNTSFCFLDIRSPGLGDTAMYLCATSREGGIYTFGSGTRLTVV.

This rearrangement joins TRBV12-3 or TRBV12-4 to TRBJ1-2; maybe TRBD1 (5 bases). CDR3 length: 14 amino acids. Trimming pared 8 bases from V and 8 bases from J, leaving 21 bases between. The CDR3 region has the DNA TGTGCCAGCGTCACCCAGGGTCACCTGAGGGGCTACACCTTC. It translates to CASVTQGHLRGYTF.

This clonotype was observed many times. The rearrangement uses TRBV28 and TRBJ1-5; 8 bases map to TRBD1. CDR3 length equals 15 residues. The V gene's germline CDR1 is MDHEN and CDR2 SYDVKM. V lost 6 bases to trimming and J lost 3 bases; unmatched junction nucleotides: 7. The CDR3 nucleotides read TGTGCCAGCAGGTCGGACAGGGTATACAATCAGCCCCAGCATTTT. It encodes CASRSDRVYNQPQHF.

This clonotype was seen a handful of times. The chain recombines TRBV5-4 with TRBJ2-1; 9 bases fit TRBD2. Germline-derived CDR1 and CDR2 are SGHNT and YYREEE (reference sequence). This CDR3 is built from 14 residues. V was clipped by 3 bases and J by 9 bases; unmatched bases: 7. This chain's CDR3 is CASSSQGLASEQFF. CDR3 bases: TGTGCCAGCAGCTCACAGGGACTAGCTTCTGAGCAGTTCTTC.

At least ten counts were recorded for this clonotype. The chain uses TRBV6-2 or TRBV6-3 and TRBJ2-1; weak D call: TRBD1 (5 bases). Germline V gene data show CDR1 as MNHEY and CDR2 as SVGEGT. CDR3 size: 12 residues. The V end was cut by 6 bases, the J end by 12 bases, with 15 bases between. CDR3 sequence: CASREQGSGQFF. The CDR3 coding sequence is TGTGCCAGCAGAGAGCAGGGTTCCGGGCAGTTCTTC.

The CDR3 is CVTAGNTEAFF. CDR3 bases: TGTGTCACGGCCGGGAACACTGAAGCTTTCTTT. The rearrangement links TRBV3-1 to TRBJ1-1; D gene ambiguous. This CDR3 is built from 11 residues. Germline values: CDR1 LGHDT, CDR2 YNNKEL (reference sequence).

Here the CDR3 reads CASSAMGLAGLEQETQYF. The CDR3 nucleotides are TGTGCCAGCAGCGCCATGGGACTAGCGGGATTAGAGCAAGAGACCCAGTACTTC. This sequence joins TRBV11-2 and TRBJ2-5, with 13 bases fitting TRBD2. With 5 bases clipped from V and 2 bases from J, the junction kept 11 bases outside the gene matches. Germline V gene data show CDR1 as SGHAT and CDR2 as FQNNGV. This CDR3 has 18 amino acids.

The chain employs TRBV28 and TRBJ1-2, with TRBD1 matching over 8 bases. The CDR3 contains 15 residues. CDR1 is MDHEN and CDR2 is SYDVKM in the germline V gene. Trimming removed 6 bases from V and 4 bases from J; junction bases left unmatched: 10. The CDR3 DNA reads TGTGCCAGCAGCCGGCGCCGGGACAGGATCTATGGCTACACCTTC. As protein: CASSRRRDRIYGYTF.

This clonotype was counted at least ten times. The CDR3 spells CASSLEPISGLYNEQFF. CDR3 in DNA: TGTGCCAGCAGCTTAGAGCCGATTAGCGGGCTCTACAATGAGCAGTTCTTC. The rearrangement uses TRBV7-9 and TRBJ2-1, with TRBD2 matching 7 bases. The trim removed 1 base at V and 3 bases at J, leaving 9 bases unmatched. The CDR3 sequence is 17 residues long. Germline CDR1 SEHNR, CDR2 FQNEAQ (reference sequence).

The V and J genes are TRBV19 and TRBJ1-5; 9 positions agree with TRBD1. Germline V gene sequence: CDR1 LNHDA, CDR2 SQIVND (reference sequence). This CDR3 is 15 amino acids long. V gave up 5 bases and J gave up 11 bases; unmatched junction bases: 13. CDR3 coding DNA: TGTGCCAGTAGTGACCCCGGGACAGGGTTTCTTGCCCAGCATTTT. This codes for CASSDPGTGFLAQHF.

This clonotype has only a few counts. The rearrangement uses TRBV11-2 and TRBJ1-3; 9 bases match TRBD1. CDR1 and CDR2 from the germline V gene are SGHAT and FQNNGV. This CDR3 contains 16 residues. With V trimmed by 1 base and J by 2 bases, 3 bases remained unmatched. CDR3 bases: TGTGCCAGCAGCTTAGTACAGGGGGCTGCTGGAAACACCATATATTTT. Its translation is CASSLVQGAAGNTIYF.

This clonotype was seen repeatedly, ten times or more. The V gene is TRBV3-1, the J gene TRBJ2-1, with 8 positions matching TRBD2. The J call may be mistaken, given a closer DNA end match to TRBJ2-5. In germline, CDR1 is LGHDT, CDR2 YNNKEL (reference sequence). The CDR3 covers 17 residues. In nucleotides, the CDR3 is TGTGCCAGCAGCCACCTCCTGTCGGGACTAGGGGCAGAGACCCAGTACTTC. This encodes CASSHLLSGLGAETQYF.

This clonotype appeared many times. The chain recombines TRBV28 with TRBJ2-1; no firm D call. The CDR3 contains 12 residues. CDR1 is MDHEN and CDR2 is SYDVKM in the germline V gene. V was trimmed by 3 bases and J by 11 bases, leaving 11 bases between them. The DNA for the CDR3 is TGTGCCAGCAGTTTGTTTCAGAAGAAGCAGTTCTTC. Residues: CASSLFQKKQFF. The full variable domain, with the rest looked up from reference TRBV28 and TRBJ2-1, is DVKVTQSSRYLVKRTGEKVFLECVQDMDHENMFWYRQDPGLGLRLIYFSYDVKMKEKGDIPEGYSVSREKKERFSLILESASTNQTSMYLCASSLFQKKQFFGPGTRLTVL.

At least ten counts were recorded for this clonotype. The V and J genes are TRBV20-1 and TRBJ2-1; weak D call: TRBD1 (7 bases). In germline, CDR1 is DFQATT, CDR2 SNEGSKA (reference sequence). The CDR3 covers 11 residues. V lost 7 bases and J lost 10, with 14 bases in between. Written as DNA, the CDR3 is TGCAGTGGGCGGGACAGTCTAGAGCAGTTCTTC. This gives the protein CSGRDSLEQFF.

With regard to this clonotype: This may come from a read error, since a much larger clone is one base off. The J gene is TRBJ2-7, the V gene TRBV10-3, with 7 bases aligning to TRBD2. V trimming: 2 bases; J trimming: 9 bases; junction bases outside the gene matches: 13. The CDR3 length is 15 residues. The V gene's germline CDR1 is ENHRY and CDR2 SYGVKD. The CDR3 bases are TGTGCCATCAGTGAGGGATCGGCGGGAGCAGTCGGGCAGTACTTC. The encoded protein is CAISEGSAGAVGQYF.

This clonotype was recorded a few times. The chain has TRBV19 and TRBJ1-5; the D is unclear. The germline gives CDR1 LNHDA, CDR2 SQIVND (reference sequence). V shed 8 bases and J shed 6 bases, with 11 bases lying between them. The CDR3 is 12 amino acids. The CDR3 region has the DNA TGTGCCAGTGCCGGAGGGCCTCAGCCCCAGCATTTT. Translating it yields CASAGGPQPQHF.

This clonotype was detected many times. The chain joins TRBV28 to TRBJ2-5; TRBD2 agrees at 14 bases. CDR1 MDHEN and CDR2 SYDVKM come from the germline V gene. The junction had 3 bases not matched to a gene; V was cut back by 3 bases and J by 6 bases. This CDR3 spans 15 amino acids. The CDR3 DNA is TGTGCCAGCAGTTTGGGACTAGCGGGAGATCAGACCCAGTACTTC. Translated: CASSLGLAGDQTQYF.

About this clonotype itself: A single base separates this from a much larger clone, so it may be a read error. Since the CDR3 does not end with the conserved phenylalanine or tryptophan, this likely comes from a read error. The CDR3 DNA reads TGTGCCAGCAGGGGGACGGCCTCTCCAAACACTGAAGCTTTCCTT. It codes for CASRGTASPNTEAFL. The gene calls are TRBV2 and TRBJ1-1, with D maybe TRBD1 (5 bases). Germline V gene sequence: CDR1 SNHLY, CDR2 FYNNEI. CDR3 length equals 15 residues. Trimming left V 6 bases short and J 2 bases short, with 16 bases between.

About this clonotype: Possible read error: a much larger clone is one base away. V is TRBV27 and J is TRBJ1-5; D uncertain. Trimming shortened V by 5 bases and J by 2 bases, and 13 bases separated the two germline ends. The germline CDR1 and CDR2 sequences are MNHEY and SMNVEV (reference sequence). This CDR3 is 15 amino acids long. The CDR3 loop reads CASSDGGRGNQPQHF. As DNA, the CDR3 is TGTGCCAGCAGTGATGGCGGGAGGGGCAATCAGCCCCAGCATTTT.